Sequencing of this T cell receptor beta chain was carried out in a study of blood T cell repertoires in COVID-19. Repertoires were generated with immunoSEQ multiplex PCR, while TCRdb's copy carries only in-frame clones and drops some. The table includes some 290,000 clones, around 90% detected once. The CDR3 runs 13 residues. V shed 3 bases, J shed 3 bases, and the junction held 3 bases outside the gene matches. CDR1 is SQVTM and CDR2 is ANQGSEA in the germline V gene. Material: peripheral blood. The J gene is TRBJ2-3, the V gene TRBV29-1; 7 bases match TRBD1. The TCR originated in a woman aged 40-49 years with COVID-19, enrolled during active disease. The CDR3 region has the DNA TGCAGCGTTGAGGTACAGGGGACAGATACGCAGTATTTT. It specifies CSVEVQGTDTQYF.